The clone carrying this T cell receptor (beta chain) showed up just a few times. The antigen remains undetermined. Once RNA had been extracted, it was reverse transcribed into cDNA to act as the sequencing template. The assay was immunoSEQ multiplex PCR, and TCRdb's table has in-frame clones only and misses some. The profile shows about 110,000 clones, around 59% of them singletons. The sample belongs to a study of CD8+ T cells in alopecia areata. Study observations and caveats: Mice showed TCR sharing more clearly than patients did, possibly owing to HLA. Lesional scalp displayed greater clonality than normal scalp, most notably in alopecia totalis/universalis. The study also sequences resident alphabeta T cells of normal skin in scalp samples.

V was cut by 10 bases and J by 2 bases, with 14 bases left in between. Looked up from germline, CDR1 is LNHDA and CDR2 is SQIVND (reference sequence). CDR3 length equals 14 residues. Sequenced: CD8+ T cells sorted from blood. The rearrangement joins TRBV19 to TRBJ2-2; D is ambiguous. The source of this sequence is a human donor in good health. The CDR3 is CATTPGLNTGELFF. In nucleotides, the CDR3 is TGTGCCACCACTCCAGGCCTAAACACCGGGGAGCTGTTTTTT.